These T cell receptor beta chains were read from a single sample in a study of cytomegalovirus exposure and HLA in healthy donors. Measured with immunoSEQ multiplex PCR; TCRdb has only the in-frame clones, and not every one. The table records 150,000 to 200,000 clones, around 68% of them present only once. The sample was PBMCs. The receptor set was obtained from a woman between 40 and 55 years old in good health and CMV-seropositive. Both conserved end residues are part of each CDR3. The D gene is left open where the match is weak. The size of a clone is reported for some rows only, either as once, few or many, or as a class for expanded clones.

clone size: -
D gene: TRBD2
V gene: TRBV19
J gene: TRBJ2-3
CDR3 protein: CASSGPGLAGGRTQYF
CDR3 DNA: TGTGCCAGTTCTGGTCCGGGACTAGCGGGAGGACGAACGCAGTATTTT

clone size: -
D gene: TRBD2
V gene: TRBV9
J gene: TRBJ2-5
CDR3 protein: CASSVAGVGETQYF
CDR3 DNA: TGTGCCAGCAGCGTTGCGGGAGTCGGTGAGACCCAGTACTTC

clone size: -
D gene: TRBD2
V gene: TRBV6-1
J gene: TRBJ2-7
CDR3 protein: CASTQAGDPNEQYF
CDR3 DNA: TGTGCCAGCACCCAAGCGGGGGACCCCAACGAGCAGTACTTC

clone size: few
D gene: TRBD1
V gene: TRBV4-3
J gene: TRBJ1-6
CDR3 protein: CASSQEVGGQGLITLHF
CDR3 DNA: TGCGCCAGCAGCCAAGAAGTGGGGGGACAGGGTCTTATTACCCTCCACTTT

clone size: -
D gene: TRBD1
V gene: TRBV9
J gene: TRBJ1-3
CDR3 protein: CASSADRGRSGNTIYF
CDR3 DNA: TGTGCCAGCAGCGCCGACAGGGGACGCTCTGGAAACACCATATATTTT

clone size: -
D gene: TRBD2
V gene: TRBV4-2
J gene: TRBJ2-2
CDR3 protein: CASSQETSGGATGELFF
CDR3 DNA: TGTGCCAGCAGCCAAGAAACTAGCGGGGGGGCCACCGGGGAGCTGTTTTTT

clone size: -
D gene: TRBD2
V gene: TRBV7-7
J gene: TRBJ2-1
CDR3 protein: CASSLAVAGAYNEQFF
CDR3 DNA: TGTGCTAGCAGCTTAGCGGTGGCGGGAGCCTACAATGAGCAGTTCTTC

clone size: -
D gene: TRBD1
V gene: TRBV5-6
J gene: TRBJ1-1
CDR3 protein: CASSLVAGGAFF
CDR3 DNA: TGTGCCAGCAGCTTGGTGGCAGGGGGAGCTTTCTTT

clone size: -
D gene: -
V gene: TRBV6-5
J gene: TRBJ2-7
CDR3 protein: CASSYGSTYEQYF
CDR3 DNA: TGTGCCAGCAGTTACGGCTCCACCTACGAGCAGTACTTC

clone size: -
D gene: -
V gene: TRBV10-3
J gene: TRBJ1-6
CDR3 protein: CAISGRSGQNYSYNSPLHF
CDR3 DNA: TGTGCCATCAGTGGAAGGTCGGGACAAAATTACTCCTATAATTCACCCCTCCACTTT

clone size: -
D gene: -
V gene: TRBV7-2
J gene: TRBJ2-7
CDR3 protein: CASSPTGFYEQYF
CDR3 DNA: TGTGCCAGCAGCCCCACAGGGTTCTACGAGCAGTACTTC

clone size: -
D gene: -
V gene: TRBV5-1
J gene: TRBJ2-1
CDR3 protein: CASSWGANEQFF
CDR3 DNA: TGCGCCAGCAGCTGGGGAGCCAATGAGCAGTTCTTC

clone size: -
D gene: -
V gene: TRBV28
J gene: TRBJ2-2
CDR3 protein: CASTPGAHHWELFF
CDR3 DNA: TGTGCCAGTACCCCAGGGGCGCATCACTGGGAGCTGTTTTTT

clone size: -
D gene: -
V gene: TRBV25-1
J gene: TRBJ2-7
CDR3 protein: CASSRRSPYEQYF
CDR3 DNA: TGTGCCAGCTCCCGGAGGTCTCCCTACGAGCAGTACTTC

clone size: -
D gene: -
V gene: TRBV13
J gene: TRBJ2-5
CDR3 protein: CASSLARGPETQYF
CDR3 DNA: TGTGCCAGCAGCCTAGCTAGGGGCCCGGAGACCCAGTACTTC

clone size: -
D gene: TRBD2
V gene: TRBV28
J gene: TRBJ2-1
CDR3 protein: CASTGTSGRAHNEQFF
CDR3 DNA: TGTGCCAGCACCGGGACTAGCGGGAGGGCCCACAATGAGCAGTTCTTC

clone size: -
D gene: TRBD1
V gene: TRBV5-1
J gene: TRBJ1-2
CDR3 protein: CASSLGQLNYGYTF
CDR3 DNA: TGCGCCAGCAGCCTGGGACAGCTCAACTATGGCTACACCTTC

clone size: once
D gene: TRBD1
V gene: TRBV9
J gene: TRBJ1-6
CDR3 protein: CASSAGTERGSPLHF
CDR3 DNA: TGTGCCAGCAGCGCCGGGACAGAACGTGGTTCACCCCTCCACTTT

clone size: -
D gene: -
V gene: TRBV5-4
J gene: TRBJ2-7
CDR3 protein: CASSRGGALYEQYF
CDR3 DNA: TGTGCCAGCAGCCGCGGCGGGGCCCTGTACGAGCAGTACTTC

clone size: -
D gene: -
V gene: TRBV27
J gene: TRBJ2-7
CDR3 protein: CASRWGPRAAYEQYF
CDR3 DNA: TGTGCCAGCAGATGGGGGCCTAGGGCCGCCTACGAGCAGTACTTC

clone size: -
D gene: -
V gene: TRBV19
J gene: TRBJ1-4
CDR3 protein: CASSRFVGGEKLFF
CDR3 DNA: TGTGCCAGTAGCCGGTTTGTGGGGGGTGAAAAACTGTTTTTT

clone size: -
D gene: -
V gene: TRBV27
J gene: TRBJ1-5
CDR3 protein: CASRSLGGGNQPQHF
CDR3 DNA: TGTGCCAGCAGGTCCCTCGGGGGGGGCAATCAGCCCCAGCATTTT